The source of this T cell receptor beta chain is a study of cytomegalovirus exposure and HLA in healthy donors. Turning to the study itself: The same platform was used for the 120 or so validation repertoires as for the 666 first-cohort repertoires, as reported in a later analysis.

The method was immunoSEQ multiplex PCR; TCRdb's version includes in-frame clones alone and lacks a portion of them. The repertoire holds 250,000 to 300,000 clones, with around 85% as singletons. Study conclusions and caveats: Reportedly, cytomegalovirus status was diagnosed with high sensitivity and specificity.

Worth noting for this clone: Antigen specificity is unknown.

Germline V CDR1 and CDR2: SGDLS, YYNGEE. V lost 4 bases and J 5 bases, leaving 13 bases between the germline ends. The CDR3 consists of 13 residues. The donors were in the approximately 110-subject validation cohort; that cohort was separate from the approximately 700-subject first cohort. The specimen was PBMCs. The sequence derives from a woman between 18 and 29 years old in good health and CMV-seronegative. The rearrangement joins TRBV9 to TRBJ2-7, with D possibly TRBD1 on 6 matching bases. The chain's CDR3 is CASSLNTGNEQYF. The DNA of the CDR3 is TGTGCCAGCAGCCTGAACACAGGGAACGAGCAGTACTTC.